The rows below give T cell receptor beta chains drawn from one sample of a study of T cells after yellow fever vaccination. TCRdb passed the 5' RACE reads through MiXCR, listing each CDR3 protein once. The profile shows 450,000 to 650,000 distinct CDR3 sequences, 20% to 25% of them singletons. The specimen comprised PBMCs, sampled about 20 days after the first yellow fever vaccination. These TCRs come from a young man who received the YFV17D yellow fever vaccine. Both conserved end residues are part of each CDR3. The D gene is left open where the match is weak. Only some rows state a clone size, as once, few, many or a class for expanded clones.

.	TRBJ1-5	.	TRBV5-1	CASSLAPGSYQPQHF	TGCGCCAGCAGCTTGGCCCCGGGGTCCTATCAGCCCCAGCATTTT
TRBD1	TRBJ1-6	.	TRBV6-1	CASGPPRTGGYNSPLHF	TGTGCCAGCGGCCCACCCCGTACAGGGGGTTACAATTCACCCCTCCACTTT
TRBD1	TRBJ1-2	few	TRBV12-3/TRBV12-4	CASTPTGSYGYTF	TGTGCCAGCACCCCGACAGGGAGCTATGGCTACACCTTC
TRBD1	TRBJ1-4	few	TRBV28	CASHGGTGGEKLFF	TGTGCCAGCCACGGAGGGACAGGGGGAGAAAAACTGTTTTTT
TRBD2	TRBJ2-3	few	TRBV24-1	CATSGAGGQGDTQYF	TGTGCCACCAGTGGGGCGGGGGGGCAGGGAGATACGCAGTATTTT
.	TRBJ2-1	few	TRBV12-3/TRBV12-4	CASSNMGSYNEQFF	TGTGCCAGCAGCAATATGGGCTCCTACAATGAGCAGTTCTTC
.	TRBJ2-5	few	TRBV7-2	CASSLQAAQETQYF	TGTGCCAGCAGCTTACAAGCGGCCCAAGAGACCCAGTACTTC
.	TRBJ2-2	.	TRBV7-2	CASSTFVGGVTGELFF	TGTGCCAGCAGTACCTTTGTTGGAGGAGTCACCGGGGAGCTGTTTTTT
.	TRBJ2-7	many	TRBV20-1	CSAKGRVDEQYF	TGCAGTGCTAAGGGCAGGGTAGACGAGCAGTACTTC
.	TRBJ2-7	.	TRBV12-3/TRBV12-4	CASSLQGGEQYF	TGTGCCAGCAGTTTACAGGGGGGCGAGCAGTACTTC
.	TRBJ1-6	few	TRBV10-3	CAITVGGINSPLHF	TGTGCCATCACTGTCGGGGGGATCAATTCACCCCTCCACTTT
TRBD1	TRBJ2-7	.	TRBV5-1	CASSLNRGLASSYEQYF	TGCGCCAGCAGCTTGAACAGGGGGCTTGCTAGCTCCTACGAGCAGTACTTC
.	TRBJ2-2	.	TRBV5-6	CASSATTGELFF	TGTGCCAGCAGCGCGACCACCGGGGAGCTGTTTTTT
TRBD2	TRBJ2-1	.	TRBV3-1	CASSQRTSRDYNEQFF	TGTGCCAGCAGCCAGCGGACTAGCCGGGATTACAATGAGCAGTTCTTC
.	TRBJ2-5	few	TRBV7-9	CASSWRRPAVMETQYF	TGTGCCAGCAGCTGGAGGCGTCCAGCGGTGATGGAGACCCAGTACTTC
.	TRBJ2-1	few	TRBV19	CASSSLASYNEQFF	TGTGCCAGTAGTTCTCTAGCATCCTACAATGAGCAGTTCTTC
.	TRBJ2-5	many	TRBV10-3	CAIKGEDQETQYF	TGTGCCATCAAGGGGGAGGACCAAGAGACCCAGTACTTC
.	TRBJ2-1	few	TRBV21-1	CASSAPAFGSYNEQFF	TGTGCCAGCAGCGCGCCGGCCTTCGGCTCCTACAATGAGCAGTTCTTC
.	TRBJ2-3	few	TRBV19	CASSEPPGARAADTQYF	TGTGCCAGTAGTGAACCTCCCGGGGCCCGAGCGGCAGATACGCAGTATTTT
.	TRBJ2-1	few	TRBV7-6	CASSLDRQRKFF	TGTGCCAGCAGCTTAGATCGGCAGAGGAAGTTCTTC
.	TRBJ1-2	.	TRBV3-1	CASSHGGGGYTF	TGTGCCAGCAGCCACGGGGGAGGCGGCTACACCTTC
.	TRBJ2-7	few	TRBV20-1	CSAKRSAGAPYEQYF	TGCAGTGCGAAGAGATCGGCAGGGGCCCCCTACGAGCAGTACTTC
.	TRBJ2-3	.	TRBV25-1	CASSESDPGGGARTDTQYF	TGTGCCAGCAGTGAGTCAGACCCAGGGGGGGGAGCCCGCACAGATACGCAGTATTTT
.	TRBJ2-7	.	TRBV5-6	CASSPRFGSEQYF	TGTGCCAGCAGCCCTCGATTCGGCAGCGAGCAGTACTTC
TRBD2	TRBJ2-1	.	TRBV4-1	CASSRTVPSGGANEQFF	TGCGCCAGCAGCCGCACGGTGCCTAGCGGGGGGGCAAATGAGCAGTTCTTC
TRBD1	TRBJ1-1	.	TRBV9	CASNPGQMNTEAFF	TGTGCCAGCAACCCGGGACAGATGAACACTGAAGCTTTCTTT
.	TRBJ2-4	few	TRBV7-2	CASRVGNIQYF	TGTGCCAGCCGGGTGGGGAACATTCAGTACTTC
TRBD1	TRBJ2-5	.	TRBV5-4	CASSWTGYQETQYF	TGTGCCAGCAGCTGGACAGGGTACCAAGAGACCCAGTACTTC
.	TRBJ1-6	few	TRBV9	CASSVVVNSPLHF	TGTGCCAGCAGCGTAGTTGTTAATTCACCCCTCCACTTT
TRBD2	TRBJ2-7	once	TRBV10-3	CAISGLAGGPYEQYF	TGTGCCATCAGCGGACTAGCGGGGGGCCCCTACGAGCAGTACTTC
TRBD1	TRBJ1-1	.	TRBV4-3	CASSHQDRADTEAFF	TGCGCCAGCAGCCACCAGGACAGGGCGGACACTGAAGCTTTCTTT
TRBD1	TRBJ1-6	.	TRBV19	CASTLTGRYNSPLHF	TGTGCCAGTACTCTGACAGGGAGATATAATTCACCCCTCCACTTT
.	TRBJ2-2	few	TRBV20-1	CSARDPNGNTGELFF	TGCAGTGCTAGAGATCCGAACGGGAACACCGGGGAGCTGTTTTTT
.	TRBJ2-4	.	TRBV12-3/TRBV12-4	CASSPQRAGSKNIQYF	TGTGCCAGCAGTCCTCAGAGGGCAGGGTCCAAAAACATTCAGTACTTC
TRBD1	TRBJ2-6	.	TRBV11-2	CASSLLGQGLSGANVLTF	TGTGCCAGCAGCTTATTGGGACAGGGCCTCTCTGGGGCCAACGTCCTGACTTTC
TRBD2	TRBJ2-5	.	TRBV6-2/TRBV6-3	CASSYRIAGGTETQYF	TGTGCCAGCAGTTACAGAATAGCGGGGGGCACAGAGACCCAGTACTTC
.	TRBJ2-7	many	TRBV10-3	CAISDGGPGEQYF	TGTGCCATCAGTGACGGGGGGCCTGGCGAGCAGTACTTC
.	TRBJ2-5	few	TRBV20-1	CSARVGALETQYF	TGCAGTGCTAGAGTCGGGGCTCTGGAGACCCAGTACTTC
.	TRBJ1-5	.	TRBV5-1	CASSLSGFGNQPQHF	TGCGCCAGCAGCTTGTCAGGGTTTGGCAATCAGCCCCAGCATTTT
.	TRBJ1-6	.	TRBV2	CASSSIPPDSPLHF	TGTGCCAGCAGTTCTATCCCACCGGATTCACCCCTCCACTTT
TRBD2	TRBJ2-3	.	TRBV12-3/TRBV12-4	CASSWGVGVAGPDTRYF	TGTGCCAGCAGTTGGGGGGTTGGAGTAGCGGGACCAGATACGCGGTATTTT
.	TRBJ1-6	.	TRBV15	CATIRTGLNSPLHF	TGTGCCACCATTCGAACAGGGCTAAATTCACCCCTCCACTTT
.	TRBJ1-5	.	TRBV12-3/TRBV12-4	CASSLAWGRGQPQHF	TGTGCCAGCAGTTTAGCGTGGGGACGGGGTCAGCCCCAGCATTTT
.	TRBJ2-5	.	TRBV12-5	CASGLSTQYPQETQYF	TGTGCTAGTGGTTTGAGTACTCAATATCCCCAAGAGACCCAGTACTTC
.	TRBJ1-4	.	TRBV5-1	CASSFNGEKLFF	TGCGCCAGCAGCTTCAACGGGGAAAAACTGTTTTTT
TRBD2	TRBJ2-1	many	TRBV25-1	CASSTPERGAHNEQFF	TGTGCCAGCAGTACGCCCGAGCGGGGGGCCCACAATGAGCAGTTCTTC
.	TRBJ2-3	.	TRBV10-3	CAISTLREGGPGDTQYF	TGTGCCATCAGTACGTTGCGTGAGGGGGGGCCGGGAGATACGCAGTATTTT
TRBD1	TRBJ1-1	.	TRBV29-1	CSVDGTGGTTEAFF	TGCAGCGTCGACGGGACAGGAGGAACGACTGAAGCTTTCTTT
TRBD1	TRBJ2-3	few	TRBV19	CASSRDRSRTDTQYF	TGTGCCAGTAGTCGGGACAGGTCCCGCACAGATACGCAGTATTTT
.	TRBJ1-2	few	TRBV6-1	CASTLTPGSGYTF	TGTGCCAGCACCCTTACCCCAGGCAGTGGCTACACCTTC